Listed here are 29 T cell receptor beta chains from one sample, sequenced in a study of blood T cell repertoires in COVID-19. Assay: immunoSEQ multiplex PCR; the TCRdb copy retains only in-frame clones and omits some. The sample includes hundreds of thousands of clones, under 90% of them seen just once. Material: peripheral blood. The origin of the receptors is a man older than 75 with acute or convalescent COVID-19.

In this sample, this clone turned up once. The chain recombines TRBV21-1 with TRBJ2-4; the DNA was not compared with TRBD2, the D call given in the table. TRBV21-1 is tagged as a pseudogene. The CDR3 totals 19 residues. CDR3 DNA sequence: TGTGCCAGCAGCAAATTATGTACTAGCGGGAGGGCCTCCAAAAACATTCAGTACTTC. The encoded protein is CASSKLCTSGRASKNIQYF.

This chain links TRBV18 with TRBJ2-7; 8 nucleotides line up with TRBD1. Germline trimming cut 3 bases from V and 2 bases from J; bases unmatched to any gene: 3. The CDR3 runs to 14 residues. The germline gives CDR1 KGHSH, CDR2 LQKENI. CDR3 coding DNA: TGTGCCAGCTCACCTTGGGACAGGCCCTACGAGCAGTACGTC. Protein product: CASSPWDRPYEQYV.

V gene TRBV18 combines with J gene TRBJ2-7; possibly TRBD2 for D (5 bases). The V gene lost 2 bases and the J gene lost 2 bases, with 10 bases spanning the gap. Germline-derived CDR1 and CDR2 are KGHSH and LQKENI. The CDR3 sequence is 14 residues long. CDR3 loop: CASSPMTTTYEQYF. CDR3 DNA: TGTGCCAGCTCACCAATGACTACGACCTACGAGCAGTACTTC. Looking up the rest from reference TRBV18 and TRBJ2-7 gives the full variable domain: NAGVMQNPRHLVRRRGQEARLRCSPMKGHSHVYWYRQLPEEGLKFMVYLQKENIIDESGMPKERFSAEFPKEGPSILRIQQVVRGDSAAYFCASSPMTTTYEQYFGPGTRLTVT.

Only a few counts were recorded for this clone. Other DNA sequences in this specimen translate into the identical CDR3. The DNA of the CDR3 is TGCAGTGCTAGTGACAGGGGGGCGGATACGCAGTATTTT. Protein: CSASDRGADTQYF. This chain uses TRBV20-1 with TRBJ2-3, with 9 bases fitting TRBD1. V shed 3 bases and J 6 bases; nucleotides not matched to a gene: 4. Germline-derived CDR1 and CDR2 are DFQATT and SNEGSKA (reference sequence). This CDR3 region has 13 residues.

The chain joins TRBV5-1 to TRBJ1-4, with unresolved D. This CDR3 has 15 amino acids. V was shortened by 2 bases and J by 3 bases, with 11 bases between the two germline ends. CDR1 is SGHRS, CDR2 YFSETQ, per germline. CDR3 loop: CASSLSTTPNEKLFF. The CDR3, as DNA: TGCGCCAGCAGCTTATCGACAACCCCTAATGAAAAACTGTTTTTT.

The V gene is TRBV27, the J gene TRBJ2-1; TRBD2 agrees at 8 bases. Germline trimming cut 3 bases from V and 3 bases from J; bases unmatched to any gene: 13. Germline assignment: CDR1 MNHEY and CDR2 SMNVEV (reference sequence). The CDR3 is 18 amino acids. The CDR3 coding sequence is TGTGCCAGCAGTTTTTCTTCCCCAGCGGGAGCAAACTACAATGAGCAGTTCTTC. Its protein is CASSFSSPAGANYNEQFF.

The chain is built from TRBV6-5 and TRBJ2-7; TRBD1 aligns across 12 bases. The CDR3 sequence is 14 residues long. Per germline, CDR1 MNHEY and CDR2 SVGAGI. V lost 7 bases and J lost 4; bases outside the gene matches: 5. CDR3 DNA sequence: TGTGCCAGCATGGAGGGACAGGGGGCTTACGAGCAGTACTTC. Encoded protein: CASMEGQGAYEQYF.

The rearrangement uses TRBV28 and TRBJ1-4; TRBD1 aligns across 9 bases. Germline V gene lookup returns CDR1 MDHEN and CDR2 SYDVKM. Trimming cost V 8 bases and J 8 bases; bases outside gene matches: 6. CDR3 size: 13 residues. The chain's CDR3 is CASQTGTGEKLFF. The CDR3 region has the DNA TGTGCCAGCCAGACCGGGACAGGGGAAAAACTGTTTTTT.

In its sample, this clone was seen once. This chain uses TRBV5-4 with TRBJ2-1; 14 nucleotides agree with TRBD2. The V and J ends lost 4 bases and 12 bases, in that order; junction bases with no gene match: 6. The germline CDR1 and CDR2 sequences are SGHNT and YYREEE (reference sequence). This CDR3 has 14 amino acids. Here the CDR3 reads CASSPGLAGERQFF. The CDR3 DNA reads TGTGCCAGCAGCCCGGGACTAGCGGGAGAAAGGCAGTTCTTC.

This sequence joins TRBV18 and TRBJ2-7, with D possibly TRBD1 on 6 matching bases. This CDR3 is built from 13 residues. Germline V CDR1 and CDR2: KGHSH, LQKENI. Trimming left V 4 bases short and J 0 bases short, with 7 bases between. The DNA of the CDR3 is TGTGCCAGCTCACAACAGGGCTCCTACGAGCAGTACTTC. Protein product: CASSQQGSYEQYF.

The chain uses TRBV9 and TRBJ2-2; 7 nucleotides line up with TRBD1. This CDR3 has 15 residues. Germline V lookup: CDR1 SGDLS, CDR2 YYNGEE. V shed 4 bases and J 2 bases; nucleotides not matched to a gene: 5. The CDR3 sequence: CASSRDSYNTGELFF. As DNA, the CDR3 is TGTGCCAGCAGCCGGGACAGCTATAACACCGGGGAGCTGTTTTTT.

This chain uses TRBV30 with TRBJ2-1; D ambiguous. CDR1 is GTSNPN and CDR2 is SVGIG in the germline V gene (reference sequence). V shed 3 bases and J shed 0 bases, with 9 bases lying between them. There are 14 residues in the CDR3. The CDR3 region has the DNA TGTGCCTGGAGAGAACTGAGCTCCTACAATGAGCAGTTCTTC. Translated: CAWRELSSYNEQFF.

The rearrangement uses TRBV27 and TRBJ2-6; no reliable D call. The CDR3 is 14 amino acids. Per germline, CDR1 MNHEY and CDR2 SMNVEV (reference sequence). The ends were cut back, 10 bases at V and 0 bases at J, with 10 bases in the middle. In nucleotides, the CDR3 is TGTGCCACCTCCGAGAGCTCTGGGGCCAACGTCCTGACTTTC. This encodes CATSESSGANVLTF.

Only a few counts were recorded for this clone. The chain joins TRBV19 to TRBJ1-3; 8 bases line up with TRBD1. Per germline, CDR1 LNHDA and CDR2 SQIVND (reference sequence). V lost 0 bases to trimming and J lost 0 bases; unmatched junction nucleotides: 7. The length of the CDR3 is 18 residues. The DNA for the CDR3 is TGTGCCAGTAGTATAGAGGGCACAGGGGGGGTCTCTGGAAACACCATATATTTT. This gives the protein CASSIEGTGGVSGNTIYF. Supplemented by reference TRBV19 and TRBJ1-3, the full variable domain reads DGGITQSPKYLFRKEGQNVTLSCEQNLNHDAMYWYRQDPGQGLRLIYYSQIVNDFQKGDIAEGYSVSREKKESFPLTVTSAQKNPTAFYLCASSIEGTGGVSGNTIYFGEGSWLTVV.

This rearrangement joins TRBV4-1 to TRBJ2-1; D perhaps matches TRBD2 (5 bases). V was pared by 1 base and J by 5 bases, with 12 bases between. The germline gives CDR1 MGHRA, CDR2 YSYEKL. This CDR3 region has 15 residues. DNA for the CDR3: TGCGCCAGCAGCCAAGGAGGTCTAGCAAACAATGAGCAGTTCTTC. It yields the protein CASSQGGLANNEQFF.

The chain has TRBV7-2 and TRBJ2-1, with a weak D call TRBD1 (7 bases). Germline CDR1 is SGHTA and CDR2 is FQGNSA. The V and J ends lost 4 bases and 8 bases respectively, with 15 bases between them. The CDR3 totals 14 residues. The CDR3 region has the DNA TGTGCCAGCAGCTCCAGGACAGGAGGGGATGAGCAGTTCTTC. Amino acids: CASSSRTGGDEQFF.

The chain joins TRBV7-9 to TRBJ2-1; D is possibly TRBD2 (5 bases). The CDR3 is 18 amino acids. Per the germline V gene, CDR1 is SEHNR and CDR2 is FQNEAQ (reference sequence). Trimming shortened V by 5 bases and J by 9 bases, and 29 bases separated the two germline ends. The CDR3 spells CASSAGRAAEVGMGEQFF. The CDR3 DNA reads TGTGCCAGCAGCGCGGGTCGGGCGGCAGAGGTAGGAATGGGTGAGCAGTTCTTC.

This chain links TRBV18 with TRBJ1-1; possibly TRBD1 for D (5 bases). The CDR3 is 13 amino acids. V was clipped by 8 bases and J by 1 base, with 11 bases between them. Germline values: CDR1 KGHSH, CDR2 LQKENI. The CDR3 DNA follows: TGTGCCAGCCGCGGACAAGCGAACACTGAAGCTTTCTTT. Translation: CASRGQANTEAFF. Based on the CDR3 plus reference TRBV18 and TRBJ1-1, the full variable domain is NAGVMQNPRHLVRRRGQEARLRCSPMKGHSHVYWYRQLPEEGLKFMVYLQKENIIDESGMPKERFSAEFPKEGPSILRIQQVVRGDSAAYFCASRGQANTEAFFGQGTRLTVV.

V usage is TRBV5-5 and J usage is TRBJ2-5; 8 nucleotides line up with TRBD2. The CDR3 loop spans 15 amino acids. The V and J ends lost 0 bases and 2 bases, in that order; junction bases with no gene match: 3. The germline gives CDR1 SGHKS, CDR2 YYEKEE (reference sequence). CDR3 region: CASSLGLAGQETQYF. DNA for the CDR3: TGTGCCAGCAGCTTGGGGCTAGCGGGTCAAGAGACCCAGTACTTC.

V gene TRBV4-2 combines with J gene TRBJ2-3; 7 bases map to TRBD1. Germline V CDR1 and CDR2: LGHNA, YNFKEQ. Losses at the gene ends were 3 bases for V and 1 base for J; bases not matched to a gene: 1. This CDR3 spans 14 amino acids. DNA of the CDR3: TGTGCCAGCAGCCAGGGGACAGGCACAGATACGCAGTATTTT. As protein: CASSQGTGTDTQYF.

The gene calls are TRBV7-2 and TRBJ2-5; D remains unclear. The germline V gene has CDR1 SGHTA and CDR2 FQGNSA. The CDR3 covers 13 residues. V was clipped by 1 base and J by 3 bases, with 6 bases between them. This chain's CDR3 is CASSLGAKETQYF. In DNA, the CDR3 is TGTGCCAGCAGCTTAGGAGCCAAAGAGACCCAGTACTTC.

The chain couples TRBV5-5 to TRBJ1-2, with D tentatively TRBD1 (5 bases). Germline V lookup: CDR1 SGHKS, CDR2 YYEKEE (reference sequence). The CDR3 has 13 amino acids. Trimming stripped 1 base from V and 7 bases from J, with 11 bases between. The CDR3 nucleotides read TGTGCCAGCAGCTTGTTTCAGGGAGGTGGCTACACCTTC. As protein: CASSLFQGGGYTF.

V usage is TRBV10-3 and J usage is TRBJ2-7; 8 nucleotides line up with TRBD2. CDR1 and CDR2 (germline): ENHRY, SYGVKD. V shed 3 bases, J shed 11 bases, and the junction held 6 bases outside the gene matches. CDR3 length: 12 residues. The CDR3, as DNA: TGTGCCATCAGTGATGGGCTGCGGGAGGAGTACTTC. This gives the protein CAISDGLREEYF.

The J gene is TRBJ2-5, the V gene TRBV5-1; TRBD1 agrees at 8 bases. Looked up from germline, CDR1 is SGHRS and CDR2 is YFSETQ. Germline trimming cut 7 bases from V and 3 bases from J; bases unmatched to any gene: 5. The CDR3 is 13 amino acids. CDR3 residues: CASGLQGEETQYF. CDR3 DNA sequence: TGCGCCAGCGGATTACAGGGGGAAGAGACCCAGTACTTC. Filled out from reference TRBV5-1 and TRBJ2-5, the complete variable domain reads KAGVTQTPRYLIKTRGQQVTLSCSPISGHRSVSWYQQTPGQGLQFLFEYFSETQRNKGNFPGRFSGRQFSNSRSEMNVSTLELGDSALYLCASGLQGEETQYFGPGTRLLVL.

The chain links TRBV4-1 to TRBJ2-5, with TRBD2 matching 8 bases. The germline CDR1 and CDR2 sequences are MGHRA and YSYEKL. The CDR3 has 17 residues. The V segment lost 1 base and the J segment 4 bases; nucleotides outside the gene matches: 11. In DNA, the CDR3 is TGCGCCAGCAGCCAAGGTTTGGGACTAGGGCAGTTAGAGACCCAGTACTTC. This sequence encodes CASSQGLGLGQLETQYF.

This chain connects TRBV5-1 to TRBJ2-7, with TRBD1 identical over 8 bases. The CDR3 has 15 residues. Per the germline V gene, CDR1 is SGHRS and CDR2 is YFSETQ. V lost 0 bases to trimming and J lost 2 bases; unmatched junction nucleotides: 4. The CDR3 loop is CASSLAPTGAYEQYV. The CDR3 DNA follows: TGCGCCAGCAGCTTGGCCCCGACAGGGGCCTACGAGCAGTACGTC.

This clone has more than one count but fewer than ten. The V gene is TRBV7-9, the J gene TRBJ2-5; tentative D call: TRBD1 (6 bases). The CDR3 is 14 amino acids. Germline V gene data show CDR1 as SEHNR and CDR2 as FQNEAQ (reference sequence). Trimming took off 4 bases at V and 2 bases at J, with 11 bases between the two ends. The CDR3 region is CASSSRGQQETQYF. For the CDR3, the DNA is TGTGCCAGCAGCTCCAGAGGACAGCAAGAGACCCAGTACTTC.

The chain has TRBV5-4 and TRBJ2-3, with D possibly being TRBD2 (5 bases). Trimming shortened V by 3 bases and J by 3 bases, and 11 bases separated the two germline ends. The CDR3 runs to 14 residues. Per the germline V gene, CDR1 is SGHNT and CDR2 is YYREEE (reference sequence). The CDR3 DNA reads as TGTGCCAGCAGCTCCGAGAGGGTAACAGATACGCAGTATTTT. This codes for CASSSERVTDTQYF.

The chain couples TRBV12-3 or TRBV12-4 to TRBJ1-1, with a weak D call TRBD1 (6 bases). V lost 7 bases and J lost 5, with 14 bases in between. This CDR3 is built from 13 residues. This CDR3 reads CASTSTGFTEAFF. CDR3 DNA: TGTGCCAGCACCTCTACAGGGTTTACTGAAGCTTTCTTT.